This T cell receptor (beta chain) was sequenced during a study of memory CD4+ T cells and cytomegalovirus serostatus. About the study: Of the healthy Belgian adults, 9 were CMV seropositive and 20 to 25 seronegative.

On this clone itself: Its target is unknown.

J was trimmed by 3 bases and V by 7 bases; bases with no gene match: 8. This CDR3 comprises 13 residues. Germline V CDR1 and CDR2: SQVTM, ANQGSEA. Findings of the study overall: Median bootstrapped AUC for CMV status was about 0.95 originally, around 0.91 US-trained.

In the source study's methods: Out-of-frame sequences were removed, leaving 2 million to 2.5 million distinct TCRbeta sequences. The protocol was immunoSEQ multiplex PCR, while the TCRdb copy is restricted to in-frame clones and leaves out a portion. D and trimming were read from the DNA, whereas the V and J calls and clone size are those reported in that table. This sample yields some 48,000 clones, of which around four fifths are seen a single time; about 0.64% belongs to the top ten. Single viable CD3+CD4+CD8-CD45RO+ cells were sorted as the memory CD4+ T cells. The sequencing sample was made of memory CD4+ T cells from blood. The chain is built from TRBV29-1 and TRBJ2-7; 8 bases line up with TRBD1. The sequence was obtained from an adult in good health and CMV-seronegative. This chain's CDR3 is CSARQGLGYEQYF. The CDR3 region has the DNA TGCAGCGCTCGACAGGGGTTAGGCTACGAGCAGTACTTC.